The rows below give T cell receptor beta chains drawn from one sample of a study of a mutant IDH1 vaccine in newly diagnosed glioma. The table came from immunoSEQ multiplex PCR; TCRdb's copy has only in-frame clones and leaves some out. The data contain around 40,000 clones, 70% to 85% of them seen just once; the ten biggest clones take up about 2.4%. Antigens of these TCRs are unknown. The material was PBMCs, obtained from a glioma patient whose treatment included an IDH1 peptide vaccine. The receptor set was obtained from a woman between 18 and 29 years old with glioma. Some clones in this sample may be carry-over from other donors' samples. Both conserved end residues are part of each CDR3. The D gene is left open where the match is weak. The listing skips clone size in some rows; elsewhere it reads once, few, many or a size class.

CDR3aa: CASSLWTGELFF
CDR3nt: TGTGCCAGCAGCCTCTGGACCGGGGAGCTGTTTTTT
v_gene: TRBV9
d_gene: NA
j_gene: TRBJ2-2
abundance: few

CDR3aa: CASSIGGWTTNTEAFF
CDR3nt: TGTGCCAGTAGTATAGGGGGGTGGACTACGAACACTGAAGCTTTCTTT
v_gene: TRBV19
d_gene: NA
j_gene: TRBJ1-1
abundance: NA

CDR3aa: CASSWGTPNTEAFF
CDR3nt: TGCGCCAGCAGCTGGGGGACTCCTAACACTGAAGCTTTCTTT
v_gene: TRBV5-1
d_gene: NA
j_gene: TRBJ1-1
abundance: NA

CDR3aa: CASSPPTAGRASYEQYF
CDR3nt: TGCGCCAGCAGCCCACCCACAGCCGGACGGGCCTCCTACGAGCAGTACTTC
v_gene: TRBV4-1
d_gene: NA
j_gene: TRBJ2-7
abundance: NA

CDR3aa: CAWTDSQANYGYTF
CDR3nt: TGTGCCTGGACGGACAGCCAAGCTAACTATGGCTACACCTTC
v_gene: TRBV30
d_gene: NA
j_gene: TRBJ1-2
abundance: NA

CDR3aa: CASSYGGMTTEAFF
CDR3nt: TGTGCCAGCAGTTATGGGGGGATGACAACTGAAGCTTTCTTT
v_gene: TRBV6-5
d_gene: NA
j_gene: TRBJ1-1
abundance: NA

CDR3aa: CASSSASGSRTQYF
CDR3nt: TGTGCCAGCAGTAGTGCTAGCGGGAGTCGGACCCAGTACTTC
v_gene: TRBV27
d_gene: TRBD2
j_gene: TRBJ2-5
abundance: NA

CDR3aa: CASSNSGTANTEAFF
CDR3nt: TGTGCCAGCAGCAACTCCGGGACGGCGAACACTGAAGCTTTCTTT
v_gene: TRBV11-2
d_gene: NA
j_gene: TRBJ1-1
abundance: NA

CDR3aa: CASSPQPTGNTIYF
CDR3nt: TGTGCCAGCAGCCCGCAACCGACAGGAAACACCATATATTTT
v_gene: TRBV9
d_gene: NA
j_gene: TRBJ1-3
abundance: NA

CDR3aa: CASSQDSFQETQYF
CDR3nt: TGTGCCAGCAGCCAAGACAGCTTCCAAGAGACCCAGTACTTC
v_gene: TRBV14
d_gene: NA
j_gene: TRBJ2-5
abundance: once

CDR3aa: CASSPPSETQYF
CDR3nt: TGCGCCAGCAGCCCCCCATCAGAGACCCAGTACTTC
v_gene: TRBV5-1
d_gene: NA
j_gene: TRBJ2-5
abundance: NA

CDR3aa: CASSPSGQVNYGYTF
CDR3nt: TGTGCCAGCAGCCCCTCGGGACAGGTGAATTATGGCTACACCTTC
v_gene: TRBV11-1
d_gene: TRBD1
j_gene: TRBJ1-2
abundance: NA

CDR3aa: CASSVRDTQYF
CDR3nt: TGTGCCAGCAGCGTCAGAGATACGCAGTATTTT
v_gene: TRBV9
d_gene: NA
j_gene: TRBJ2-3
abundance: NA

CDR3aa: CASRRDRGNTEAFF
CDR3nt: TGTGCCAGCAGAAGGGACAGGGGGAACACTGAAGCTTTCTTT
v_gene: TRBV2
d_gene: TRBD1
j_gene: TRBJ1-1
abundance: NA

CDR3aa: CASRRTGGIVNTEAFF
CDR3nt: TGTGCCAGCAGGCGGACAGGGGGGATCGTAAACACTGAAGCTTTCTTT
v_gene: TRBV2
d_gene: TRBD1
j_gene: TRBJ1-1
abundance: NA

CDR3aa: CASSLKGISNQPQHF
CDR3nt: TGTGCCAGCAGCTTAAAGGGAATCAGCAATCAGCCCCAGCATTTT
v_gene: TRBV5-5
d_gene: NA
j_gene: TRBJ1-5
abundance: NA

CDR3aa: CASSLEVSYEQYF
CDR3nt: TGTGCCAGCAGCTTGGAAGTCTCCTACGAGCAGTACTTC
v_gene: TRBV5-4
d_gene: NA
j_gene: TRBJ2-7
abundance: few

CDR3aa: CASSLNSNTEAFF
CDR3nt: TGCGCCAGCAGCTTGAACTCAAACACTGAAGCTTTCTTT
v_gene: TRBV5-1
d_gene: NA
j_gene: TRBJ1-1
abundance: NA

CDR3aa: CSVERAASDTQYF
CDR3nt: TGCAGCGTTGAGAGGGCGGCATCAGATACGCAGTATTTT
v_gene: TRBV29-1
d_gene: NA
j_gene: TRBJ2-3
abundance: NA

CDR3aa: CASSSPVSYEQYF
CDR3nt: TGTGCCAGCAGCTCCCCAGTCTCCTACGAGCAGTACTTC
v_gene: TRBV11-3
d_gene: NA
j_gene: TRBJ2-7
abundance: NA

CDR3aa: CASSQEGAQTRGNTIYF
CDR3nt: TGTGCCAGCAGCCAAGAGGGCGCTCAAACTAGGGGAAACACCATATATTTT
v_gene: TRBV4-2
d_gene: NA
j_gene: TRBJ1-3
abundance: NA

CDR3aa: CASSLAQAALNQPQHF
CDR3nt: TGCGCCAGCAGCTTGGCCCAGGCGGCGCTCAATCAGCCCCAGCATTTT
v_gene: TRBV5-1
d_gene: NA
j_gene: TRBJ1-5
abundance: NA

CDR3aa: CASSPLWWEAFF
CDR3nt: TGTGCCAGCAGCCCCCTTTGGTGGGAAGCTTTCTTT
v_gene: TRBV7-9
d_gene: NA
j_gene: TRBJ1-1
abundance: NA

CDR3aa: CASNPSGGTLNYGYTF
CDR3nt: TGTGCCAGCAATCCATCAGGGGGTACCCTGAACTATGGCTACACCTTC
v_gene: TRBV27
d_gene: TRBD1
j_gene: TRBJ1-2
abundance: NA

CDR3aa: CAISEETSGSRELFF
CDR3nt: TGTGCCATATCCGAGGAGACTAGCGGGAGCCGGGAGCTGTTTTTT
v_gene: TRBV15
d_gene: TRBD2
j_gene: TRBJ2-2
abundance: NA

CDR3aa: CAISGTGGGQPQHF
CDR3nt: TGTGCCATCAGTGGTACAGGGGGCGGTCAGCCCCAGCATTTT
v_gene: TRBV10-3
d_gene: TRBD1
j_gene: TRBJ1-5
abundance: few

CDR3aa: CASTQISGQYNEQFF
CDR3nt: TGCGCCAGCACCCAAATCAGCGGACAGTACAATGAGCAGTTCTTC
v_gene: TRBV5-1
d_gene: NA
j_gene: TRBJ2-1
abundance: NA

CDR3aa: CASSQDVGGTYEQYF
CDR3nt: TGTGCCAGCAGCCAAGATGTGGGAGGTACCTACGAGCAGTACTTC
v_gene: TRBV4-2
d_gene: NA
j_gene: TRBJ2-7
abundance: NA

CDR3aa: CASRGLGPNTGELFF
CDR3nt: TGTGCCAGCCGCGGGCTGGGCCCGAACACCGGGGAGCTGTTTTTT
v_gene: TRBV25-1
d_gene: NA
j_gene: TRBJ2-2
abundance: NA

CDR3aa: CASALGSNTEAFF
CDR3nt: TGTGCCAGCGCCTTGGGGTCGAACACTGAAGCTTTCTTT
v_gene: TRBV2
d_gene: NA
j_gene: TRBJ1-1
abundance: few

CDR3aa: CASSSSPGGFYGYTF
CDR3nt: TGTGCCAGCAGCTCCAGCCCCGGGGGGTTCTATGGCTACACCTTC
v_gene: TRBV7-9
d_gene: NA
j_gene: TRBJ1-2
abundance: NA

CDR3aa: CTSSHWGGADEQFF
CDR3nt: TGCACCAGCAGCCACTGGGGGGGGGCCGATGAGCAGTTCTTC
v_gene: TRBV1
d_gene: NA
j_gene: TRBJ2-1
abundance: NA

CDR3aa: CASSFAAGSSLTQYF
CDR3nt: TGTGCCAGCAGCTTTGCGGCAGGTTCTTCCCTTACGCAGTATTTT
v_gene: TRBV5-6
d_gene: NA
j_gene: TRBJ2-3
abundance: NA

CDR3aa: CASSIVSGTSRTDTQYF
CDR3nt: TGTGCCAGTAGTATAGTTTCCGGGACTAGCAGAACAGATACGCAGTATTTT
v_gene: TRBV19
d_gene: TRBD2
j_gene: TRBJ2-3
abundance: NA

CDR3aa: CASSRGGPGGANVLTF
CDR3nt: TGTGCCAGCAGCCGTGGAGGGCCAGGTGGGGCCAACGTCCTGACTTTC
v_gene: TRBV7-3
d_gene: NA
j_gene: TRBJ2-6
abundance: NA

CDR3aa: CASSDRGVWETQYF
CDR3nt: TGCGCCAGCAGTGACAGGGGCGTCTGGGAGACCCAGTACTTC
v_gene: TRBV10-1
d_gene: NA
j_gene: TRBJ2-5
abundance: NA

CDR3aa: CASSFTVAYEQYF
CDR3nt: TGTGCCAGCAGCTTTACAGTCGCCTACGAGCAGTACTTC
v_gene: TRBV5-8
d_gene: NA
j_gene: TRBJ2-7
abundance: NA

CDR3aa: CASSPAGVRGGAEHEQFF
CDR3nt: TGTGCCAGCAGCCCTGCCGGGGTTCGCGGGGGGGCCGAACATGAGCAGTTCTTC
v_gene: TRBV11-2
d_gene: TRBD2
j_gene: TRBJ2-1
abundance: NA

CDR3aa: CASSQDLLRDTGELFF
CDR3nt: TGTGCCAGCAGCCAAGATCTACTGCGGGACACCGGGGAGCTGTTTTTT
v_gene: TRBV14
d_gene: NA
j_gene: TRBJ2-2
abundance: NA

CDR3aa: CASRIGTYEQYF
CDR3nt: TGTGCCAGCCGGATCGGTACCTACGAGCAGTACTTC
v_gene: TRBV2
d_gene: NA
j_gene: TRBJ2-7
abundance: once

CDR3aa: CASSPTWGAKNTEAFF
CDR3nt: TGTGCCAGCTCACCCACCTGGGGGGCCAAGAACACTGAAGCTTTCTTT
v_gene: TRBV18
d_gene: NA
j_gene: TRBJ1-1
abundance: NA

CDR3aa: CASSVELYAADTQYF
CDR3nt: TGTGCCAGCAGCGTAGAACTTTACGCCGCAGATACGCAGTATTTT
v_gene: TRBV9
d_gene: NA
j_gene: TRBJ2-3
abundance: once

CDR3aa: CASSVRFTGYGYTF
CDR3nt: TGTGCCAGCAGCGTTAGATTCACCGGGTATGGCTACACCTTC
v_gene: TRBV9
d_gene: NA
j_gene: TRBJ1-2
abundance: few

CDR3aa: CASSVGRGRDEQYF
CDR3nt: TGTGCCAGCAGTGTCGGCAGGGGTAGGGACGAGCAGTACTTC
v_gene: TRBV27
d_gene: NA
j_gene: TRBJ2-7
abundance: NA

CDR3aa: CASSFGQGYNQPQHF
CDR3nt: TGCGCCAGCAGCTTCGGACAGGGGTACAATCAGCCCCAGCATTTT
v_gene: TRBV5-1
d_gene: TRBD1
j_gene: TRBJ1-5
abundance: NA